Sequencing of this TCR beta chain was carried out in a study of T cells in Graves' hyperthyroidism and ophthalmopathy. This clonotype was seen ten or more times. Antigen: not known. Diagnoses used clinical symptoms, serum thyroxine and TRAb, thyroid ultrasound and orbital computed tomography. This CDR3 contains 17 residues. CDR1 is MDHEN, CDR2 SYDVKM, per germline. Trimming took 4 bases from V and 1 from J, leaving 19 bases between them. Study-wide results and limits: With a median lead of around 6.7 months before onset, the model predicted ophthalmopathy. Appearing also in blood were most of the thyroid clonotypes expanded above 0.001.

Researchers amplified the TCR beta CDR3 regions from RNA transcripts. The HTBI primer set was used in a first-round RT-PCR of the TCR CDR3. TCRdb processed the multiplex PCR reads anew with MiXCR; each CDR3 protein has one entry. The data hold around 280,000 distinct CDR3 sequences, with about 14% observed a single time. Sequenced sample: blood. The receptor's source is a woman aged 25 to 39 with Graves' hyperthyroidism that later progressed to Graves' ophthalmopathy. This chain joins TRBV28 and TRBJ1-1; a possible D gene is TRBD1 (5 bases). The DNA of the CDR3 is TGTGCCAGCAGTTCATCGGGCAGGGCGAGCTGGAACACTGAAGCTTTCTTT. It is translated as CASSSSGRASWNTEAFF.